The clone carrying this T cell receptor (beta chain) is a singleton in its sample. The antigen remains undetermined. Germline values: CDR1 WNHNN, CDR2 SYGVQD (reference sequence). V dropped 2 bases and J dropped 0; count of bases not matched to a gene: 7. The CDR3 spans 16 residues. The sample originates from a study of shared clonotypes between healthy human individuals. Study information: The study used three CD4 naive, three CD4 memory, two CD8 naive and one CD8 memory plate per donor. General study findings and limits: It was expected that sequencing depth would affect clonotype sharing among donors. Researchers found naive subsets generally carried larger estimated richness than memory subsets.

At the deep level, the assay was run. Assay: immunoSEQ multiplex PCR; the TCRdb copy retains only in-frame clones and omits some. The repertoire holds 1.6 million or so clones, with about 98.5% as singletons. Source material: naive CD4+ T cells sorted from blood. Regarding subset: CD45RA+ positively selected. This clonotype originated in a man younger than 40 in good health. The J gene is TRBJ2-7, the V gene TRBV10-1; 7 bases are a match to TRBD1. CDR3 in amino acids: CASSEKVGTDSYEQYF. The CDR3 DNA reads TGCGCCAGCAGTGAGAAGGTTGGGACAGACTCCTACGAGCAGTACTTC.